The text below deals with one T cell receptor (beta chain). The antigen this receptor binds is unknown. As the CDR3 is not closed by the conserved phenylalanine or tryptophan, this likely results from a read error. Blood RNA was extracted from unsorted whole blood using TRIzol reagent, and germline DNA was obtained with the DNeasy Blood & Tissue kit. At the time of sampling, the patients were treatment-naive and had chronic HBV infection. Before surgery, roughly 4 milliliters of peripheral blood were collected into K2EDTA tubes. TCRbeta-specific cDNA was reverse-transcribed from about 520 ng total RNA using a constant-region primer and ProtoScript II reverse transcriptase. Three nested multiplex PCR rounds, following a slightly modified ARM-PCR procedure, were used to build the TCRbeta libraries. Each of the first two PCR rounds ran for approximately 11 cycles using multiplex TRBV1-TRBV30 forward primers together with a Cbeta reverse primer. A final 25-cycle PCR with Deep VentR polymerase added sample barcodes and Illumina adapters. Amplicons of 200-500 bp were gel-purified with a QIAquick gel extraction kit before sequencing. An Illumina HiSeq 2500 was used to sequence the TCRbeta amplicons with 250-bp paired-end reads. On the study's bioinformatics: Reads were quality-trimmed with Trimmomatic v0.33, and paired reads were merged with FLASH v1.2.11 to recover full CDR3 sequences. MiGEC v1.2.1b assigned V, D and J germline segments to the rearranged TCRbeta sequences. Clonotype statistics, along with Shannon-Wiener diversity indices, were calculated using VDJtools v1.0.0. Except for diversity analysis, only the 250 most abundant clonotypes of each sample were used in subsequent analyses to reduce sampling bias. The raw public data were reprocessed by TCRdb itself: fastp quality trimming at Q25, MiXCR clonotype calling, in-frame beta chains only. CDR3 protein duplicates are merged, each entry listing the most common genes and DNA. Here the V and J calls rest on TCRdb's processing, not on the authors' analysis. For this sample the table gives fewer than 350,000 distinct CDR3 sequences, of which 65% were detected only once. The ten largest clones represent roughly 6.5% of the sample.

From the germline V gene, CDR1 is SGHAT and CDR2 is FQNNGV. At the junction V is shortened by 8 bases and J by 3 bases, with 12 bases in between. The CDR3 sequence runs 13 residues, both termini included. Of the read, only the CDR3 DNA is kept; its 39 bases are in frame from base 1. This sample was taken from a study of tumor-infiltrating lymphocytes in primary liver carcinoma (TCRdb year 2017). General notes on the study: Between November 2015 and March 2016, about 5 patients in China with histopathologically diagnosed primary liver carcinoma had surgical resection. Hepatocellular carcinoma (four) or combined HCC and intrahepatic cholangiocarcinoma (one) was present in the five patients, who were three men and two women aged 30 to 69 years. The five patients had tumors of stage T1-T3 N0M0, with maximum diameters ranging from about 4.2 to 10 cm. Each sample produced roughly 3.65 to 7.5 million productive TCRbeta reads, and read depth showed no significant difference between tissue types. Across five regions of each liver tumor, along with adjacent normal tissue and blood, the study brought together TCRbeta repertoire sequencing, expression microarrays and whole-exome sequencing. A total of 35 specimens from 5 patients went through TCRbeta repertoire sequencing, namely 25 tumor regions, 5 adjacent noncancerous liver tissues and 5 peripheral blood samples. Technical replicate repertoires showed high reproducibility, with mean shared-clone rates approximately 0.9 and correlation coefficients above 0.95. General study outcomes and caveats: Only 4 or 5 patients were included in the study, and the authors note that the findings should be validated in a larger study. The top 250 clones accounted for a significantly greater share of the repertoire in tumors than in blood (p = 0.039). Repertoire overlap was found to be higher between tumor regions (mean roughly 36%) than between tumor-adjacent (17%) or tumor-blood (14%) pairs, consistent with antigen-driven expansion. Only the TCR beta chain was sequenced, so true repertoire diversity is likely underestimated because unpaired alpha chains were not captured. Since the samples were bulk and unsorted, there was no way to compare CD4+ and CD8+ T cell repertoires.

The V and J genes are TRBV11-2 and TRBJ2-3, and TRBD1 may be the D gene, going by 5 matching bases. The receptor comes from a middle-aged man with primary liver carcinoma and hepatitis B virus infection. Sequences were obtained from peripheral blood. The CDR3 amino acid sequence is: CASAGINTDTQYY. The DNA reads as follows: TGTGCCAGCGCAGGGATCAATACAGATACGCAGTATTAT.